This TCR beta chain came from a study of chemoradiotherapy in HPV16-positive cancers. About the study: Candidate HPV-specific clones and shared TCR motifs came from a couple of HPV16-positive patients.

This clone came up a few times. What it recognizes is unknown. Study conclusions and caveats: For HPV16-positive patients, expanding HPV-responsive T cells associated with longer recurrence-free survival. Non-HPV-specific T cells did not expand in tumors during treatment, whereas candidate HPV-specific clones and E7-related motifs did.

Assay used: immunoSEQ multiplex PCR; TCRdb lists only in-frame clones, some missing. The profile shows around 33,000 clones, approximately 89% of them singletons. With V trimmed by 5 bases and J by 2 bases, 6 bases remained unmatched. Germline CDR1 reads MNHEY; CDR2 reads SMNVEV (reference sequence). CDR3 length: 15 amino acids. Over chemoradiotherapy, repertoires were sampled more than once. The genes are TRBV27 and TRBJ1-5; 7 bases fit TRBD1. The sample here was blood, taken from a patient who underwent chemoradiotherapy. The sequence was collected from a human donor with HPV-associated anogenital cancer. The CDR3 DNA sequence: TGTGCCAGCAGTCCAAAGGGGGCTGGCAATCAGCCCCAGCATTTT. The encoded protein is CASSPKGAGNQPQHF.